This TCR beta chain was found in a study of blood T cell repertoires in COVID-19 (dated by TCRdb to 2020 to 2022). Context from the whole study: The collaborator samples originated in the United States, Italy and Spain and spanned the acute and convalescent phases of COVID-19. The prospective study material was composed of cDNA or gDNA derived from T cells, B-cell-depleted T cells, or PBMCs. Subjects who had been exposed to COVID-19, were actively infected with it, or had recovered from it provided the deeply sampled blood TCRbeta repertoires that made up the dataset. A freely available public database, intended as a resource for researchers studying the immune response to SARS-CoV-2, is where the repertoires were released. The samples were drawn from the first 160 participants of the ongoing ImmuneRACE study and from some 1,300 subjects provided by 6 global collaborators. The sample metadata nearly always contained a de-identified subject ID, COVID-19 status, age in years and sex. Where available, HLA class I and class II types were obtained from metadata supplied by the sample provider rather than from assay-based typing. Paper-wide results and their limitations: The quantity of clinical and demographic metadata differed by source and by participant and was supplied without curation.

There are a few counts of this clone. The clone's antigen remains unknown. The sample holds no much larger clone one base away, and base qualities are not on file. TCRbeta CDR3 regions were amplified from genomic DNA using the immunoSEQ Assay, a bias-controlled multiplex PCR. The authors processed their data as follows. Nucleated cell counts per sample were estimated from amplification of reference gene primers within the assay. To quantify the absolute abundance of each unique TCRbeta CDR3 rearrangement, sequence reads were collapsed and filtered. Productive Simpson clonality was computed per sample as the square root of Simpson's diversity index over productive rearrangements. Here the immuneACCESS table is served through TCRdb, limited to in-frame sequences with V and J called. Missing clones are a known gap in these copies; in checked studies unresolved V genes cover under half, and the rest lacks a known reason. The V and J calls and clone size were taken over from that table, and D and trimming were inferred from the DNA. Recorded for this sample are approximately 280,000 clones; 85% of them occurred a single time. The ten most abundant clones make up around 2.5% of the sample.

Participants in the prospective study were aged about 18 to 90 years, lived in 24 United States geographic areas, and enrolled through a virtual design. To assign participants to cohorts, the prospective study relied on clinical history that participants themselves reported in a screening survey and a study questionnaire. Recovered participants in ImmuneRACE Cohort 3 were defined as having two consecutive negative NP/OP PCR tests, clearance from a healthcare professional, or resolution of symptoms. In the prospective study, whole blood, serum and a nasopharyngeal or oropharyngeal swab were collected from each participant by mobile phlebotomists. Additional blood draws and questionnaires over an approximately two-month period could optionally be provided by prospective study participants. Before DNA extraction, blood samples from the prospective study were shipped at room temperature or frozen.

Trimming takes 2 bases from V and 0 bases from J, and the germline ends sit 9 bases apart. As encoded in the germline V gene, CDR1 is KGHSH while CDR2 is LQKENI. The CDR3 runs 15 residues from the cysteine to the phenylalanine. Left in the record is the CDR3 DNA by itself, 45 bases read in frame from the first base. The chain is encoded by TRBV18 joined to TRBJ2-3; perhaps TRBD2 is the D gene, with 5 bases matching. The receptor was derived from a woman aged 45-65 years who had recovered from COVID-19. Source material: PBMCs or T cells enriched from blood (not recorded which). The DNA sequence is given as TGTGCCAGCTCACCAAGGGAGAGCAGCACAGATACGCAGTATTTT. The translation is CASSPRESSTDTQYF. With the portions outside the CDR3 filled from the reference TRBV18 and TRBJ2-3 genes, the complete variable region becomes NAGVMQNPRHLVRRRGQEARLRCSPMKGHSHVYWYRQLPEEGLKFMVYLQKENIIDESGMPKERFSAEFPKEGPSILRIQQVVRGDSAAYFCASSPRESSTDTQYFGPGTRLTVL.